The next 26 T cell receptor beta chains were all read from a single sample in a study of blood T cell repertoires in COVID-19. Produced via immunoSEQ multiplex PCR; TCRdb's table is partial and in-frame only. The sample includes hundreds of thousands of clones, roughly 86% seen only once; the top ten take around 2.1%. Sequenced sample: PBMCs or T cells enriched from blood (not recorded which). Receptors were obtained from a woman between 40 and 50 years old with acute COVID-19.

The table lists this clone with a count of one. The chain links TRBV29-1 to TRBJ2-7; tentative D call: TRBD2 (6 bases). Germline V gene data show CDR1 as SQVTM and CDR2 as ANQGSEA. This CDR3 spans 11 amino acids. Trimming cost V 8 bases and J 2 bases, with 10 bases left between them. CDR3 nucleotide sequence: TGCAGCCTGGAGGGAGCCTACGAGCAGTACTTC. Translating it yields CSLEGAYEQYF.

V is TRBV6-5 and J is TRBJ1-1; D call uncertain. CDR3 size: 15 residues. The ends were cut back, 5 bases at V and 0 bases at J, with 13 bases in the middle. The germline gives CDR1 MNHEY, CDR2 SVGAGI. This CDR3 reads CASSPTRELNTEAFF. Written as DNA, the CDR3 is TGTGCCAGCAGTCCAACCCGCGAGTTGAACACTGAAGCTTTCTTT.

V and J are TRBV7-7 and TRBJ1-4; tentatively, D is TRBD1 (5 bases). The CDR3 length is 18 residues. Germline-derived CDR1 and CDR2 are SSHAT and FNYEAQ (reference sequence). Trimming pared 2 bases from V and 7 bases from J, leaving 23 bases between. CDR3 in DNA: TGTGCCAGCAGCTTAATCTTTGGGGCAGCCGGGGAGGGTGAAAAACTGTTTTTT. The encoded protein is CASSLIFGAAGEGEKLFF.

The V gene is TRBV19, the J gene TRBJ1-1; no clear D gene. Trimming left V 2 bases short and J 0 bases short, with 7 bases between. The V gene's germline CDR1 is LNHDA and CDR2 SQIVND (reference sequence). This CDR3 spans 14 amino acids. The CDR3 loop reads CASSIIQMNTEAFF. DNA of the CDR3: TGTGCCAGTAGTATAATCCAGATGAACACTGAAGCTTTCTTT.

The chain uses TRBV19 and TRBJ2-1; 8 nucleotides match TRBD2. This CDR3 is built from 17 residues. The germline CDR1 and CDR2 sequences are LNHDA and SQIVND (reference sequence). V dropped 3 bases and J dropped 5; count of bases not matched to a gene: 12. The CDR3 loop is CASSMTSFQRENNEQFF. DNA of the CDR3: TGTGCCAGTAGTATGACGAGTTTCCAGCGGGAGAACAATGAGCAGTTCTTC.

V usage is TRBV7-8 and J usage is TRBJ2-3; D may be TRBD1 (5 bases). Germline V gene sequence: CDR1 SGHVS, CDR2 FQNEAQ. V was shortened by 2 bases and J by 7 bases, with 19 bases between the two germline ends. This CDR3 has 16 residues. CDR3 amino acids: CASSLRGRVGRNTQYF. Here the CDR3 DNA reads TGTGCCAGCAGCTTAAGAGGCAGGGTAGGAAGAAATACGCAGTATTTT.

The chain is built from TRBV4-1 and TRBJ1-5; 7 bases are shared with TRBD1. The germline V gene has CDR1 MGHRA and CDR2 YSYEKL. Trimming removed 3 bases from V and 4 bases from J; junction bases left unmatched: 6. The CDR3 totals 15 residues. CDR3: CASSHQPTGNQPQHF. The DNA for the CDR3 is TGCGCCAGCAGCCACCAACCGACAGGGAATCAGCCCCAGCATTTT.

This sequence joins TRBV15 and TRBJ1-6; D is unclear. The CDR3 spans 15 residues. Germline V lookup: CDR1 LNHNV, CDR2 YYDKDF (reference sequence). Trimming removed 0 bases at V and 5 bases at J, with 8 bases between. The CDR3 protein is CATSRETADNSPLHF. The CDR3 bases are TGTGCCACCAGCAGAGAAACAGCCGATAATTCACCCCTCCACTTT.

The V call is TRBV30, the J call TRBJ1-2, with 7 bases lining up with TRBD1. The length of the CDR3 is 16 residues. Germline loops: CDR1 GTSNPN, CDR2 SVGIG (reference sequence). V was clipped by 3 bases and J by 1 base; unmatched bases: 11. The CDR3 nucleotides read TGTGCCTGGAGGGGCTTCGGGACAGCCTTTAACTATGGCTACACCTTC. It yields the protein CAWRGFGTAFNYGYTF.

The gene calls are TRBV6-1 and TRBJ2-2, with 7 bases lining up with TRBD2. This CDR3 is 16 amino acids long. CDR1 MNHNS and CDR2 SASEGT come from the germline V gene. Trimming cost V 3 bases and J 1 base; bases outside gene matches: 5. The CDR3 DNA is TGTGCCAGCAGTGACCCCACGGGGGGGAACACCGGGGAGCTGTTTTTT. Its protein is CASSDPTGGNTGELFF.

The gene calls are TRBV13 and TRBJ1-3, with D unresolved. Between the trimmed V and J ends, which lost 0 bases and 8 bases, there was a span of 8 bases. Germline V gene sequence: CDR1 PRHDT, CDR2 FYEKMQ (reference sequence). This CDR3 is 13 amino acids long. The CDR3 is CASSLGPTDTIYF. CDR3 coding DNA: TGTGCCAGCAGCTTAGGCCCCACTGACACCATATATTTT.

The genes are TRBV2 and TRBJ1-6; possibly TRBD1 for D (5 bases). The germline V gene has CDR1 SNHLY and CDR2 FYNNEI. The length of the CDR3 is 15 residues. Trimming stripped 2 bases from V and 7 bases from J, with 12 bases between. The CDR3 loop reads CASSELNRGNSPLHF. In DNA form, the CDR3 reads TGTGCCAGCAGTGAATTGAATCGGGGGAATTCACCCCTCCACTTT.

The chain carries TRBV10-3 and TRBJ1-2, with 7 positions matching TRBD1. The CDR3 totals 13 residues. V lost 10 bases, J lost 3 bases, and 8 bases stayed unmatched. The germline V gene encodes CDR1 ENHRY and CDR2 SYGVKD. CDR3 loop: CATAEGGDYGYTF. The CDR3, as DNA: TGTGCCACCGCGGAAGGGGGCGACTATGGCTACACCTTC.

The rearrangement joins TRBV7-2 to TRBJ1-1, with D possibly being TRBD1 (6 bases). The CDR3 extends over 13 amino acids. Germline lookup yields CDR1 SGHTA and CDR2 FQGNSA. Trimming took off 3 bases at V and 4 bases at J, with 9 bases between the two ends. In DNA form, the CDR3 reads TGTGCCAGCAGCTTTACAGGGACCACTGAAGCTTTCTTT. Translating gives CASSFTGTTEAFF.

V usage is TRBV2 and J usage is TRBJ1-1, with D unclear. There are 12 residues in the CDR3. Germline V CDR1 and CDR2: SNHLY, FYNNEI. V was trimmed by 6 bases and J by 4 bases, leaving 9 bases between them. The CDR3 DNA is TGTGCCAGCAGGAACGGTCGCACTGAAGCTTTCTTT. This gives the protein CASRNGRTEAFF.

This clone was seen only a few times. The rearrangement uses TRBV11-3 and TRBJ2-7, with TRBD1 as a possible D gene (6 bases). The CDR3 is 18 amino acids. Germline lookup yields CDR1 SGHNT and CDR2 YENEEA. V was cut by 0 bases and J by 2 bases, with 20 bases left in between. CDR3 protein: CASSLDLGAGARAYEQYF. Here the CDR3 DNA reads TGTGCCAGCAGCTTAGATCTCGGGGCAGGGGCAAGGGCCTACGAGCAGTACTTC.

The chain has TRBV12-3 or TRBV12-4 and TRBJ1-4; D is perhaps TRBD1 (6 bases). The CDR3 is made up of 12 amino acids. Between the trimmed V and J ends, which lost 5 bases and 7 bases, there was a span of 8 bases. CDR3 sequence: CASSRTAEKLFF. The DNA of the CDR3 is TGTGCCAGCAGTCGGACAGCTGAAAAACTGTTTTTT.

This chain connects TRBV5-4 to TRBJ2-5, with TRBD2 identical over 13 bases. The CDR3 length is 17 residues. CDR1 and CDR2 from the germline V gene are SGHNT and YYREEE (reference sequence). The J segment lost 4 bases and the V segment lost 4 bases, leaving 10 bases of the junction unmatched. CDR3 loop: CASSRVTSGGARETQYF. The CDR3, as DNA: TGTGCCAGCAGCCGTGTTACTAGCGGGGGGGCCAGAGAGACCCAGTACTTC.

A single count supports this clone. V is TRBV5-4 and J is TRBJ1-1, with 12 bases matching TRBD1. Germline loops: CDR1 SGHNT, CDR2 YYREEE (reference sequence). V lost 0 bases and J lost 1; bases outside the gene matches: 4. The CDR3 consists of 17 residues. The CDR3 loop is CASSLGGGQGANTEAFF. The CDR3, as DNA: TGTGCCAGCAGCTTGGGAGGGGGACAGGGGGCGAACACTGAAGCTTTCTTT.

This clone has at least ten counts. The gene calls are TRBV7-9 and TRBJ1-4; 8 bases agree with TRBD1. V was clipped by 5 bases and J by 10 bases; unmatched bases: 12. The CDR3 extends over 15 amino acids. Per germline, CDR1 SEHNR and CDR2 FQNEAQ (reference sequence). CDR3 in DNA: TGTGCCAGCAGCCCAGCTTCAGGGGGCCTAGGAAAACTGTTTTTT. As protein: CASSPASGGLGKLFF.

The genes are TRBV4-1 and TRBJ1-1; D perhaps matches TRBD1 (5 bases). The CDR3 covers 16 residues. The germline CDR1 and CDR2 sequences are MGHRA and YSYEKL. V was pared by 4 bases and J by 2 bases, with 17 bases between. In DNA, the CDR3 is TGCGCCAGCAGCCGACAAAGCTGGGGGGTAAACACTGAAGCTTTCTTT. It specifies CASSRQSWGVNTEAFF.

CDR3 bases: TGTGCCAGCAGCCATCGAAGACAGGGGGGCACTGAAGCTTTCTTT. It codes for CASSHRRQGGTEAFF. The J gene is TRBJ1-1, the V gene TRBV3-1 (or the pseudogene TRBV3-2), with 9 bases identical to TRBD1. The junction had 6 bases not matched to a gene; V was cut back by 3 bases and J by 4 bases. This CDR3 contains 15 residues. Germline assignment: CDR1 LGHDT and CDR2 YNNKEL (reference sequence).

CDR3 sequence (DNA): TGTGCCAGCAGCTACAGGACAGGTGGGGAGCTGTTTTTT. As protein: CASSYRTGGELFF. The genes are TRBV7-2 and TRBJ2-2; 7 bases agree with TRBD1. The CDR3 is made up of 13 amino acids. Trimming removed 4 bases from V and 8 bases from J; junction bases left unmatched: 4. Germline V lookup: CDR1 SGHTA, CDR2 FQGNSA. Using reference TRBV7-2 and TRBJ2-2 for the parts outside the CDR3, the full variable domain is GAGVSQSPSNKVTEKGKDVELRCDPISGHTALYWYRQSLGQGLEFLIYFQGNSAPDKSGLPSDRFSAERTGGSVSTLTIQRTQQEDSAVYLCASSYRTGGELFFGEGSRLTVL.

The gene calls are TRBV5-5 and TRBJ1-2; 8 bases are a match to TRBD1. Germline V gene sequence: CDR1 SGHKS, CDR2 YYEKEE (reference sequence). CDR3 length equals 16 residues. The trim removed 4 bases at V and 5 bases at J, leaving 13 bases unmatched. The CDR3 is CASSPLLGQGAYGYTF. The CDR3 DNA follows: TGTGCCAGCAGCCCGCTACTAGGACAGGGAGCTTATGGCTACACCTTC.

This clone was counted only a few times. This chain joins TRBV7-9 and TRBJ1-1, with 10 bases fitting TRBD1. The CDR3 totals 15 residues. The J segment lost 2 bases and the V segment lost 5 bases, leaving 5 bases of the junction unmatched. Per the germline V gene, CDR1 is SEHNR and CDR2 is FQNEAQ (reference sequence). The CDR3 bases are TGTGCCAGCAGCCACGGGGACAGGGGAAACACTGAAGCTTTCTTT. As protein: CASSHGDRGNTEAFF.

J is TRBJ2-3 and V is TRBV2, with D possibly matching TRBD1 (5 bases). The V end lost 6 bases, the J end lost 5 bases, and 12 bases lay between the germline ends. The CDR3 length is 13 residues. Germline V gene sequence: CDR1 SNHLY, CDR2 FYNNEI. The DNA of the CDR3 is TGTGCCAGCAGGCTGCCAAGGGGAGATACGCAGTATTTT. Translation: CASRLPRGDTQYF.